Listed here are 8 T cell receptor beta chains from one sample, sequenced in a study of CD8 T cells in Susac syndrome. Reverse transcription of roughly 0.5 to 1 ug RNA was carried out with random hexamers. TCRdb analysed the immunoSEQ multiplex PCR reads with MiXCR anew, one entry per CDR3 protein. This sample carries fewer than 250,000 distinct CDR3 sequences, approximately 94% of them seen once, and the ten largest clones take around 0.1%. Input material: CD4+ T cells from PBMCs. The receptor set was obtained from a human donor in good health.

The J gene is TRBJ2-3, the V gene TRBV6-5; 10 positions agree with TRBD2. V was pared by 4 bases and J by 9 bases, with 13 bases of the junction left unmatched. The CDR3 has 16 residues. Germline V lookup: CDR1 MNHEY, CDR2 SVGAGI. CDR3: CASSLGRAGGPTTQYF. The CDR3 nucleotides are TGTGCCAGCAGTTTAGGGAGAGCGGGGGGGCCGACAACGCAGTATTTT.

The chain joins TRBV5-1 to TRBJ2-1; D remains ambiguous. V lost 0 bases to trimming and J lost 12 bases, with 10 bases between them. CDR1 is SGHRS and CDR2 is YFSETQ in the germline V gene. The CDR3 runs 12 residues. In nucleotides, the CDR3 is TGCGCCAGCAGCTTGGAGGGCTTCTGGCAGTTCTTC. Protein product: CASSLEGFWQFF.

The V gene is TRBV19, the J gene TRBJ1-1; no clear D. Germline lookup yields CDR1 LNHDA and CDR2 SQIVND (reference sequence). The CDR3 length is 14 residues. The V end was cut by 7 bases, the J end by 0 bases, with 12 bases between. The CDR3 DNA is TGTGCCAGTACCCCCCGGGTCTTGAACACTGAAGCTTTCTTT. This translates into CASTPRVLNTEAFF.

J is TRBJ2-5 and V is TRBV30; possibly TRBD1 or TRBD2 for D (6 bases each). Trimming shortened V by 5 bases and J by 5 bases, and 12 bases separated the two germline ends. Germline CDR1 and CDR2: GTSNPN and SVGIG (reference sequence). There are 12 residues in the CDR3. The CDR3 sequence is CAWGTGRETQYF. In DNA form, the CDR3 reads TGTGCCTGGGGAACAGGGAGGGAGACCCAGTACTTC.

The chain joins TRBV28 to TRBJ1-1; no clear D. The CDR3 sequence is 13 residues long. The V and J ends lost 3 bases and 4 bases respectively, with 9 bases between them. Germline V CDR1 and CDR2: MDHEN, SYDVKM. CDR3 coding DNA: TGTGCCAGCAGTTTGATGGGGAGCACTGAAGCTTTCTTT. Protein: CASSLMGSTEAFF.

V usage is TRBV20-1 and J usage is TRBJ2-7; D ambiguous. The CDR3 runs 12 residues. Germline CDR1 DFQATT, CDR2 SNEGSKA (reference sequence). The V and J ends lost 5 bases and 0 bases respectively, with 8 bases between them. CDR3 sequence reads: CSASASSYEQYF. CDR3 coding DNA: TGCAGTGCTTCGGCCTCCTCCTACGAGCAGTACTTC.

This clonotype was picked up one time. The chain joins TRBV7-2 to TRBJ2-7; no firm D call. V was shortened by 3 bases and J by 4 bases, with 4 bases between the two germline ends. CDR1 SGHTA and CDR2 FQGNSA come from the germline V gene. The length of the CDR3 is 11 residues. The CDR3 sequence is CASSFFYEQYV. DNA of the CDR3: TGTGCCAGCAGCTTCTTTTACGAGCAGTACGTC.

This clonotype has just a few counts. The J gene is TRBJ2-2, the V gene TRBV7-2; 8 nucleotides line up with TRBD1. The CDR3 consists of 17 residues. Germline CDR1 and CDR2: SGHTA and FQGNSA. V shed 2 bases and J 0 bases; nucleotides not matched to a gene: 5. DNA for the CDR3: TGTGCCAGCAGCTTACGCTCACAGGGGGCGAACACCGGGGAGCTGTTTTTT. Encoded protein: CASSLRSQGANTGELFF.